These 29 T cell receptor beta chains originate from one sample sequenced in a study of T-cell memory formation after mild COVID-19. TCRdb reprocessed the 5' RACE reads with MiXCR, giving one entry per CDR3 protein. The repertoire holds 160,000 or so distinct CDR3 sequences, with 31% as singletons. Sequenced material: PBMCs or a T cell subset sorted from them (not recorded which). Source of these receptors: an adult woman who had mild COVID-19 (a few samples of this study predate the infection). Cell type and time point are not known.

This chain joins TRBV3-1 and TRBJ1-1, with TRBD1 matching 8 bases. Germline assignment: CDR1 LGHDT and CDR2 YNNKEL (reference sequence). V shed 6 bases, J shed 5 bases, and the junction held 11 bases outside the gene matches. CDR3 size: 15 residues. The CDR3 DNA reads as TGTGCCAGCAGATATACGGACAGGGCTGGGACTGAAGCTTTCTTT. Translating it yields CASRYTDRAGTEAFF.

This clonotype has only a few counts. The chain recombines TRBV7-2 with TRBJ2-7, with D perhaps given as TRBD1 or TRBD2 (5 bases each). V shed 2 bases and J shed 4 bases, with 18 bases lying between them. Germline loops: CDR1 SGHTA, CDR2 FQGNSA. This CDR3 region has 16 residues. For the CDR3, the DNA is TGTGCCAGCAGCTTACGCGCGGTTCAGGGAGCATACGAGCAGTACTTC. Translation gives CASSLRAVQGAYEQYF.

This clonotype has a handful of counts. V is TRBV12-3 or TRBV12-4 and J is TRBJ1-1, with 7 nucleotides matching TRBD1. This CDR3 is 12 amino acids long. The J segment lost 8 bases and the V segment lost 4 bases, leaving 4 bases of the junction unmatched. CDR3 amino acids: CASSYHRGEAFF. CDR3 bases: TGTGCCAGCAGTTACCACAGGGGCGAAGCTTTCTTT.

The rearrangement uses TRBV19 and TRBJ1-5; possible D gene TRBD1, 5 bases. Germline V gene data show CDR1 as LNHDA and CDR2 as SQIVND (reference sequence). This CDR3 comprises 10 residues. The V end was cut by 11 bases, the J end by 7 bases, with 9 bases between. CDR3 protein: CAGGEQPQHF. CDR3 coding DNA: TGTGCCGGGGGGGAACAGCCCCAGCATTTT.

In its sample, this clonotype was seen many times. The rearrangement links TRBV7-2 to TRBJ2-3; D might be TRBD2 (5 bases). Germline values: CDR1 SGHTA, CDR2 FQGNSA. V lost 3 bases and J 9 bases, leaving 19 bases between the germline ends. This CDR3 comprises 15 residues. In DNA form, the CDR3 reads TGTGCCAGCAGCTTTGCCAGCGGCACCGGGGAGACGCAGTATTTT. Its translation: CASSFASGTGETQYF.

The table lists this clonotype with a count of one. This chain connects TRBV20-1 to TRBJ1-1, with D uncertain. The CDR3 has 15 residues. Per the germline V gene, CDR1 is DFQATT and CDR2 is SNEGSKA (reference sequence). Trimming stripped 6 bases from V and 0 bases from J, with 17 bases between. This CDR3 is CSAKPDPSMNTEAFF. CDR3 coding DNA: TGCAGTGCCAAACCTGACCCATCCATGAACACTGAAGCTTTCTTT.

This clonotype was counted only a few times. The rearrangement uses TRBV29-1 and TRBJ2-5, with 10 bases fitting TRBD2. The junction had 8 bases not matched to a gene; V was cut back by 2 bases and J by 8 bases. CDR1 is SQVTM and CDR2 is ANQGSEA in the germline V gene. This CDR3 comprises 14 residues. The chain's CDR3 is CSVEKTSGRGTQYF. The CDR3 coding sequence is TGCAGCGTTGAAAAGACTAGCGGGCGGGGTACCCAGTACTTC.

This clonotype was detected only a few times. The CDR3 coding sequence is TGTGCCAGCAGCTTAACCGGGACAGGGGGCTACGAGCAGTACTTC. This translates into CASSLTGTGGYEQYF. The V gene is TRBV7-3, the J gene TRBJ2-7, with 11 bases fitting TRBD1. This CDR3 has 15 residues. CDR1 is SGHTA, CDR2 FQGTGA, per germline. V lost 0 bases to trimming and J lost 3 bases; unmatched junction nucleotides: 1. Complete variable domain (other parts from reference TRBV7-3 and TRBJ2-7): GAGVSQTPSNKVTEKGKYVELRCDPISGHTALYWYRQSLGQGPEFLIYFQGTGAADDSGLPNDRFFAVRPEGSVSTLKIQRTERGDSAVYLCASSLTGTGGYEQYFGPGTRLTVT.

The J gene is TRBJ2-5, the V gene TRBV5-1; 16 bases align to TRBD2. Germline V gene data show CDR1 as SGHRS and CDR2 as YFSETQ. With 4 bases clipped from V and 4 bases from J, the junction kept 10 bases outside the gene matches. The length of the CDR3 is 18 residues. CDR3 DNA sequence: TGCGCCAGCAGCCCGAGGGGACTAGCGGGAGGGCCGGGAGAGACCCAGTACTTC. This sequence encodes CASSPRGLAGGPGETQYF.

This clonotype was found once. The chain joins TRBV7-3 to TRBJ2-2; TRBD2 is a possible D gene (7 bases). This CDR3 spans 15 amino acids. Trimming shortened V by 6 bases and J by 3 bases, and 14 bases separated the two germline ends. Germline V gene data show CDR1 as SGHTA and CDR2 as FQGTGA. CDR3 region: CASSPRGGHTGELFF. CDR3 DNA sequence: TGTGCCAGCAGTCCGAGGGGGGGCCACACCGGGGAGCTGTTTTTT.

V gene TRBV27 combines with J gene TRBJ2-4, with D perhaps matching TRBD2 (6 bases). V lost 9 bases and J lost 8, with 17 bases in between. Germline CDR1 reads MNHEY; CDR2 reads SMNVEV (reference sequence). The CDR3 totals 13 residues. CDR3 residues: CASASPRGDIQYF. CDR3 DNA sequence: TGTGCCAGTGCGTCACCACGCGGGGACATTCAGTACTTC.

In this sample, this clonotype turned up a few times. This sequence joins TRBV12-3 or TRBV12-4 and TRBJ2-2; D is undetermined. The CDR3 is 13 amino acids. Trimming took off 4 bases at V and 6 bases at J, with 9 bases between the two ends. The chain's CDR3 is CASSSAQPGELFF. DNA for the CDR3: TGTGCCAGCAGTTCTGCACAGCCCGGGGAGCTGTTTTTT.

This chain joins TRBV20-1 and TRBJ1-5; D not resolved. The germline gives CDR1 DFQATT, CDR2 SNEGSKA (reference sequence). V lost 3 bases, J lost 10 bases, and 19 bases lay in between. The CDR3 has 14 amino acids. CDR3 amino acids: CSASVGAQEIPQHF. The CDR3 coding sequence is TGCAGTGCTAGCGTAGGAGCTCAGGAGATCCCCCAGCATTTT.

This clonotype has more than one count but fewer than ten. The V and J genes are TRBV7-2 and TRBJ1-1; weak D call: TRBD1 (6 bases). The CDR3 is 15 residues long. Germline CDR1 is SGHTA and CDR2 is FQGNSA. V shed 5 bases and J shed 1 base, with 14 bases lying between them. CDR3 coding DNA: TGTGCCAGCAGCCTGGGGCAGGGGTGGAACACTGAAGCTTTCTTT. Amino acid sequence: CASSLGQGWNTEAFF.

The genes are TRBV5-1 and TRBJ1-1, with D maybe TRBD1 (6 bases). The germline V gene has CDR1 SGHRS and CDR2 YFSETQ. The CDR3 has 16 amino acids. The V gene lost 0 bases and the J gene lost 1 base, with 13 bases spanning the gap. CDR3 loop: CASSLASGHQNTEAFF. DNA for the CDR3: TGCGCCAGCAGCTTGGCGTCGGGACACCAGAACACTGAAGCTTTCTTT.

The chain links TRBV5-5 to TRBJ2-1; D is ambiguous. V lost 1 base and J lost 0, with 8 bases in between. This CDR3 region has 15 residues. In germline, CDR1 is SGHKS, CDR2 YYEKEE (reference sequence). The CDR3 DNA sequence: TGTGCCAGCAGCTTGTCTCCGTACTCCTACAATGAGCAGTTCTTC. This sequence encodes CASSLSPYSYNEQFF.

This clonotype was seen a few times. The rearrangement links TRBV10-3 to TRBJ2-7; TRBD1 matches 10 bases. CDR1 ENHRY and CDR2 SYGVKD come from the germline V gene. V was clipped by 2 bases and J by 4 bases; unmatched bases: 11. CDR3 length equals 17 residues. DNA for the CDR3: TGTGCCATCAGTGAGCCGCCCTCGACAGGGGGCCGGTACGAGCAGTACTTC. Translated: CAISEPPSTGGRYEQYF.

This chain links TRBV9 with TRBJ1-1, with D perhaps matching TRBD1 (6 bases). The CDR3 sequence is 15 residues long. Germline V gene lookup returns CDR1 SGDLS and CDR2 YYNGEE. V was cut by 3 bases and J by 4 bases, with 16 bases left in between. CDR3 bases: TGTGCCAGCAGCGACGCCCGGGGGGGCCTCACTGAAGCTTTCTTT. It yields the protein CASSDARGGLTEAFF. The variable domain in full, completed from reference TRBV9 and TRBJ1-1, reads DSGVTQTPKHLITATGQRVTLRCSPRSGDLSVYWYQQSLDQGLQFLIQYYNGEERAKGNILERFSAQQFPDLHSELNLSSLELGDSALYFCASSDARGGLTEAFFGQGTRLTVV.

The rearrangement links TRBV23-1 to TRBJ2-1; a weak D match, TRBD2 (5 bases). TRBV23-1 carries the ORF label, with uncertain function. The CDR3 totals 18 residues. Trimming removed 6 bases at V and 2 bases at J, with 23 bases between. The CDR3 sequence is CASSHEGATKDPYNEQFF. CDR3 nucleotide sequence: TGCGCCAGCAGCCACGAGGGAGCGACAAAGGATCCCTACAATGAGCAGTTCTTC.

The chain carries TRBV10-3 and TRBJ2-7; possible D gene TRBD2, 6 bases. The CDR3 is made up of 14 amino acids. Germline V gives CDR1 ENHRY, CDR2 SYGVKD. Trimming cost V 3 bases and J 5 bases, with 14 bases left between them. The CDR3 loop reads CAISDGLPGDEQYF. The CDR3, as DNA: TGTGCCATCAGTGATGGCTTGCCGGGGGACGAGCAGTACTTC.

This clonotype appeared a few times. The gene calls are TRBV12-3 or TRBV12-4 and TRBJ1-2, with 9 nucleotides matching TRBD1. Trimming cost V 7 bases and J 6 bases; bases outside gene matches: 9. The CDR3 runs to 14 residues. CDR3 residues: CASTLRDRVDGYTF. As DNA, the CDR3 is TGTGCCAGCACCCTCCGGGACAGGGTAGATGGCTACACCTTC.

The rearrangement links TRBV5-4 to TRBJ1-1, with D perhaps TRBD1 (6 bases). The CDR3 loop spans 12 amino acids. V lost 4 bases and J lost 11, with 15 bases in between. Germline values: CDR1 SGHNT, CDR2 YYREEE (reference sequence). This chain's CDR3 is CASSPTTGLAFF. Written as DNA, the CDR3 is TGTGCCAGCAGCCCAACGACAGGTCTTGCTTTCTTT.

The table lists this clonotype with a count of one. The chain is built from TRBV12-3 or TRBV12-4 and TRBJ2-7, with 9 positions matching TRBD1. There are 15 residues in the CDR3. With V trimmed by 6 bases and J by 3 bases, 9 bases remained unmatched. CDR3 in DNA: TGTGCCAGCAGCCGATCCGGGACAGGGTACTACGAGCAGTACTTC. It is translated as CASSRSGTGYYEQYF.

The chain has TRBV20-1 and TRBJ1-2, with D perhaps TRBD1 (6 bases). V dropped 2 bases and J dropped 7 bases, with 26 bases sitting between them. The CDR3 has 17 amino acids. The germline V gene has CDR1 DFQATT and CDR2 SNEGSKA (reference sequence). The CDR3 sequence is CSARFGLGGATSGGYTF. The DNA for the CDR3 is TGCAGTGCTAGATTCGGGCTTGGGGGCGCGACATCCGGTGGCTACACCTTC.

The chain carries TRBV4-1 and TRBJ1-1; tentative D call: TRBD1 (5 bases). The CDR3 consists of 14 residues. Germline V CDR1 and CDR2: MGHRA, YSYEKL. Between the trimmed V and J ends, which lost 1 base and 13 bases, there was a span of 19 bases. CDR3 region: CASSQVVTVGGIFF. DNA of the CDR3: TGCGCCAGCAGCCAAGTAGTGACAGTGGGGGGGATTTTCTTT.

V gene TRBV18 combines with J gene TRBJ1-2; no definite D call. V lost 3 bases, J lost 3 bases, and 23 bases lay in between. CDR3 length: 18 amino acids. CDR1 is KGHSH, CDR2 LQKENI, per germline. CDR3 in amino acids: CASSPLGWKARNDYGYTF. The CDR3 DNA is TGTGCCAGCTCACCGCTGGGCTGGAAGGCGCGGAATGACTATGGCTACACCTTC.

V and J are TRBV5-1 and TRBJ2-1; 7 bases agree with TRBD1. Germline V lookup: CDR1 SGHRS, CDR2 YFSETQ. V shed 4 bases and J 5 bases; nucleotides not matched to a gene: 12. The CDR3 sequence is 16 residues long. The CDR3 here is CASSPLDRITHNEQFF. The CDR3 region has the DNA TGCGCCAGCAGCCCCCTGGACAGGATAACGCACAATGAGCAGTTCTTC. The full variable domain, completed using reference TRBV5-1 and TRBJ2-1, is KAGVTQTPRYLIKTRGQQVTLSCSPISGHRSVSWYQQTPGQGLQFLFEYFSETQRNKGNFPGRFSGRQFSNSRSEMNVSTLELGDSALYLCASSPLDRITHNEQFFGPGTRLTVL.

The V and J genes are TRBV7-9 and TRBJ2-3; 12 bases align to TRBD1. The CDR3 totals 17 residues. Germline CDR1 is SEHNR and CDR2 is FQNEAQ (reference sequence). Trimming took 1 base from V and 3 from J; bases not matched to a gene: 5. This chain's CDR3 is CASSLGDRGRRTDTQYF. Written as DNA, the CDR3 is TGTGCCAGCAGCTTAGGGGACAGGGGGCGAAGAACAGATACGCAGTATTTT.

In its sample, this clonotype was seen a few times. The chain uses TRBV10-3 and TRBJ2-1, with D perhaps matching TRBD2 (6 bases). The CDR3 is 16 residues long. The germline V gene encodes CDR1 ENHRY and CDR2 SYGVKD. Trimming removed 2 bases from V and 0 bases from J, with 11 bases in between. In DNA form, the CDR3 reads TGTGCCATCAGTGAGCCCGGAGGGGTCTCCTACAATGAGCAGTTCTTC. Translation gives CAISEPGGVSYNEQFF.